This T cell receptor (beta chain) was found in a study of blood T cell repertoires in COVID-19. About the study: COVID-19 samples, acute and convalescent, were from the United States, Italy and Spain. In each case, the material was cDNA or gDNA derived from T cells, B-cell-depleted T cells, or PBMCs.

Germline CDR1 reads KGHSH; CDR2 reads LQKENI. This CDR3 spans 14 amino acids. V dropped 0 bases and J dropped 1 base, with 6 bases sitting between them. In the original analysis: Amplification of reference gene primers provided the estimated nucleated cell counts. Assay used: immunoSEQ multiplex PCR; TCRdb lists only in-frame clones, some missing. The V and J calls and the clone size are those of that table, but D and trimming were determined from the DNA. The repertoire consists of approximately 80,000 clones, with about four fifths occurring once and the leading ten covering 2% to 2.5%. V usage is TRBV18 and J usage is TRBJ2-5; D uncertain. Input material: peripheral blood. This receptor was identified in a woman in her 70s with acute or convalescent COVID-19. The CDR3 sequence: CASSPPGPQETQYF. As DNA, the CDR3 is TGTGCCAGCTCACCACCGGGCCCCCAAGAGACCCAGTACTTC. Full variable domain (outside the CDR3, taken from reference TRBV18 and TRBJ2-5): NAGVMQNPRHLVRRRGQEARLRCSPMKGHSHVYWYRQLPEEGLKFMVYLQKENIIDESGMPKERFSAEFPKEGPSILRIQQVVRGDSAAYFCASSPPGPQETQYFGPGTRLLVL.